The clone carrying this TCR beta chain was picked up many times. What it binds is unknown. This entry belongs to a study of neurological immune-mediated disorders. Study information: Among roughly 34 multiple sclerosis patients, some 31 were relapsing-remitting and 3 were secondary progressive.

The cDNA came from 5'RACE with 10-nucleotide random UMIs. TCRdb reanalysed the 5' RACE reads using MiXCR and keeps one entry per CDR3 protein. The sample carries about 120,000 distinct CDR3 sequences, roughly 3.1% recorded once. The study, taken as a whole, reports: It was the repertoires of 18 of 34 multiple sclerosis patients that phylogenetic grouping placed in one related-CDR3 cluster, which is a possible signature.

The germline V gene encodes CDR1 DFQATT and CDR2 SNEGSKA (reference sequence). V trimming: 6 bases; J trimming: 4 bases; junction bases outside the gene matches: 12. This CDR3 spans 16 amino acids. The sample comprised PBMCs. This TCR derives from a woman in her twenties or thirties with multiple sclerosis. The rearrangement uses TRBV20-1 and TRBJ2-3, with 11 nucleotides matching TRBD2. CDR3 bases: TGCAGTGCCCCCGAGGCTAGCGGGAGGACGGCAGATACGCAGTATTTT. Its translation is CSAPEASGRTADTQYF.